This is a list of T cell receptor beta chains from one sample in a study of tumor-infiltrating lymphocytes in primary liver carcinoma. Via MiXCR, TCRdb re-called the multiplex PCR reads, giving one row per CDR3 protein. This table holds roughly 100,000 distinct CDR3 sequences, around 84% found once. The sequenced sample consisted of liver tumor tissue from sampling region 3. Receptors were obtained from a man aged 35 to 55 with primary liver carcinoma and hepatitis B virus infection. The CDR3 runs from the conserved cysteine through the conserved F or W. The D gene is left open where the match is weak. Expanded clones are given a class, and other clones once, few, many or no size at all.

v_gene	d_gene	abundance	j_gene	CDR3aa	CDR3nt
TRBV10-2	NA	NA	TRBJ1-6	CASSESMVNSPLHF	TGCGCCAGCAGTGAGTCTATGGTTAATTCACCCCTCCACTTT
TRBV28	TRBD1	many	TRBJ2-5	CASSLFYRQGQETQYF	TGTGCCAGCAGTTTATTCTACCGACAGGGCCAAGAGACCCAGTACTTC
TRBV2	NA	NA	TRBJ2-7	CVSRSSLTWVEQYF	TGTGTCAGCAGATCATCCCTGACATGGGTCGAGCAGTACTTC
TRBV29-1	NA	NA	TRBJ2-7	CSAMTSMTSTPYEQYF	TGCAGCGCCATGACATCTATGACCAGCACTCCCTACGAGCAGTACTTC
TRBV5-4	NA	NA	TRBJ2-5	CACSPAQVGGTQYF	TGTGCCTGCAGCCCAGCACAGGTGGGGGGGACCCAGTACTTC
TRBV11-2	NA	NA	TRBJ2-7	CTSSLSYEQYF	TGCACTAGCAGCTTATCCTACGAGCAGTACTTC
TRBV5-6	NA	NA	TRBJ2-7	CASSSRTRPYEQCF	TGTGCCAGCAGCTCGCGGACAAGGCCCTATGAGCAGTGCTTC
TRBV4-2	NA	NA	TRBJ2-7	CASSQDRAVSCEQYF	TGTGCCAGTAGCCAAGATCGGGCGGTAAGCTGCGAGCAGTACTTC
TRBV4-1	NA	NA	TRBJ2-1	CASSQVEGRNEQFF	TGTGCCAGCAGCCAAGTTGAGGGAAGGAATGAGCAGTTCTTC
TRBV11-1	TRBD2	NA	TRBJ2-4	CFSSFPGTSGIKNIQYF	TGTTTCAGCAGCTTTCCCGGAACTAGCGGGATCAAAAACATTCAGTACTTC
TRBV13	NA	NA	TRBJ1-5	CASILGGSNQPHHF	TGTGCCAGCATCTTAGGCGGTAGCAATCAACCCCATCATTTT
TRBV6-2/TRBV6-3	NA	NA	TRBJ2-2	CVSSYSIGTTIGELFF	TGTGTCAGCAGTTACTCGATAGGGACAACCATCGGGGAGCTGTTTTTT